This is a list of T cell receptor beta chains from one sample in a study of blood T cell repertoires in COVID-19. TCRdb's copy holds only in-frame clones and misses some; the assay was immunoSEQ multiplex PCR. The sample includes about 100,000 clones, around four fifths of them seen just once. The sample taken for sequencing was peripheral blood. Receptors originate from a man in his fifties or sixties with active or convalescent COVID-19. Each CDR3 is given with its conserved first and last residue. The D gene is left open where the match is weak. Size values are once, few and many counts, or a class for expanded clones, and some rows have none.

abundance: many
j_gene: TRBJ1-3
v_gene: TRBV5-5
d_gene: -
CDR3aa: CASSMDISGNTIYF
CDR3nt: TGTGCCAGCAGCATGGACATATCTGGAAACACCATATATTTT

abundance: -
j_gene: TRBJ1-5
v_gene: TRBV27
d_gene: -
CDR3aa: CASSLQVNQPQHF
CDR3nt: TGTGCCAGCAGTTTGCAGGTCAATCAGCCCCAGCATTTT

abundance: -
j_gene: TRBJ1-4
v_gene: TRBV30
d_gene: -
CDR3aa: CAWDREGANEKLFF
CDR3nt: TGTGCCTGGGACCGGGAGGGAGCTAATGAAAAACTGTTTTTT

abundance: few
j_gene: TRBJ2-3
v_gene: TRBV5-1
d_gene: TRBD2
CDR3aa: CASTEPGTSGSSDTQYF
CDR3nt: TGCGCCAGCACCGAGCCAGGGACTAGCGGGAGTTCAGATACGCAGTATTTT

abundance: medium-sized
j_gene: TRBJ2-1
v_gene: TRBV19
d_gene: TRBD2
CDR3aa: CASKTSGVGDEQFF
CDR3nt: TGTGCCAGTAAGACTAGCGGGGTGGGGGATGAGCAGTTCTTC

abundance: -
j_gene: TRBJ1-4
v_gene: TRBV19
d_gene: -
CDR3aa: CASSIDAVWTVMKGLFF
CDR3nt: TGTGCCAGTAGTATAGACGCGGTCTGGACAGTAATGAAAGGCCTGTTTTTT

abundance: -
j_gene: TRBJ1-2
v_gene: TRBV11-3
d_gene: TRBD1
CDR3aa: CASSSTGEFGYTF
CDR3nt: TGTGCCAGCAGCTCGACAGGGGAATTTGGCTACACCTTC

abundance: -
j_gene: TRBJ1-1
v_gene: TRBV28
d_gene: -
CDR3aa: CASRKGGPGTEAFF
CDR3nt: TGTGCCAGCAGGAAGGGGGGGCCGGGGACTGAAGCTTTCTTT

abundance: -
j_gene: TRBJ2-1
v_gene: TRBV5-1
d_gene: -
CDR3aa: CASRPKGVVTYNEQFF
CDR3nt: TGCGCCAGCCGTCCGAAGGGAGTAGTCACCTACAATGAGCAGTTCTTC

abundance: -
j_gene: TRBJ2-7
v_gene: TRBV24-1
d_gene: TRBD1
CDR3aa: CATSDLKTGNEQYF
CDR3nt: TGTGCCACCAGTGATTTGAAGACAGGGAACGAGCAGTACTTC

abundance: -
j_gene: TRBJ2-3
v_gene: TRBV19
d_gene: TRBD2
CDR3aa: CASSIFAGVGGTDTQYF
CDR3nt: TGTGCCAGTAGTATTTTCGCGGGAGTGGGGGGTACAGATACGCAGTATTTT

abundance: -
j_gene: TRBJ1-5
v_gene: TRBV4-1
d_gene: TRBD1
CDR3aa: CASSGKGGRTGAGQPQHF
CDR3nt: TGCGCCAGCAGCGGAAAAGGGGGGAGGACAGGGGCGGGTCAGCCCCAGCATTTT

abundance: -
j_gene: TRBJ2-5
v_gene: TRBV7-3
d_gene: TRBD2
CDR3aa: CASSPGTSGGWVETQYF
CDR3nt: TGTGCCAGCAGCCCCGGGACTAGCGGCGGGTGGGTGGAGACCCAGTACTTC

abundance: -
j_gene: TRBJ2-7
v_gene: TRBV5-6
d_gene: TRBD2
CDR3aa: CASRLAGEYEQYF
CDR3nt: TGTGCCAGCAGACTAGCGGGAGAATACGAGCAGTACTTC

abundance: -
j_gene: TRBJ1-1
v_gene: TRBV7-3
d_gene: -
CDR3aa: CASSLGGRPEAFF
CDR3nt: TGTGCCAGCAGCTTAGGCGGCAGACCAGAAGCTTTCTTT

abundance: -
j_gene: TRBJ2-1
v_gene: TRBV5-5
d_gene: -
CDR3aa: CASSFEGTGPYNEQFF
CDR3nt: TGTGCCAGCAGCTTTGAGGGAACCGGCCCCTACAATGAGCAGTTCTTC

abundance: -
j_gene: TRBJ2-1
v_gene: TRBV7-3
d_gene: TRBD2
CDR3aa: CASSSIAGTYNEQFF
CDR3nt: TGTGCCAGCAGCTCTATAGCGGGAACGTACAATGAGCAGTTCTTC

abundance: -
j_gene: TRBJ2-1
v_gene: TRBV5-8
d_gene: -
CDR3aa: CATQRVSEQFF
CDR3nt: TGTGCCACCCAGAGGGTCTCTGAGCAGTTCTTC

abundance: -
j_gene: TRBJ2-5
v_gene: TRBV5-1
d_gene: TRBD1
CDR3aa: CASSSTGAAWETQYF
CDR3nt: TGCGCCAGCAGCTCGACAGGGGCCGCCTGGGAGACCCAGTACTTC

abundance: -
j_gene: TRBJ2-1
v_gene: TRBV2
d_gene: TRBD2
CDR3aa: CASRDRTSGYNEQFF
CDR3nt: TGTGCCAGCAGGGATAGGACTAGCGGTTACAATGAGCAGTTCTTC

abundance: -
j_gene: TRBJ1-1
v_gene: TRBV18
d_gene: -
CDR3aa: CASSRGDANTEAFF
CDR3nt: TGTGCCAGCTCCCGGGGAGATGCCAACACTGAAGCTTTCTTT

abundance: -
j_gene: TRBJ1-5
v_gene: TRBV30
d_gene: -
CDR3aa: CAWSKRGRGEGQPQHF
CDR3nt: TGTGCCTGGAGTAAGAGGGGCAGGGGAGAGGGTCAGCCCCAGCATTTT

abundance: few
j_gene: TRBJ1-1
v_gene: TRBV18
d_gene: -
CDR3aa: CASSPHREGFEAFF
CDR3nt: TGTGCCAGCTCACCACATCGAGAGGGCTTTGAAGCTTTCTTT

abundance: -
j_gene: TRBJ2-3
v_gene: TRBV15
d_gene: TRBD2
CDR3aa: CATSRPLRGGTQYF
CDR3nt: TGTGCCACCAGCAGACCGCTACGCGGGGGTACGCAGTATTTT

abundance: -
j_gene: TRBJ2-1
v_gene: TRBV24-1
d_gene: -
CDR3aa: CATSDGPWEQFF
CDR3nt: TGTGCCACCAGTGATGGGCCCTGGGAGCAGTTCTTC

abundance: few
j_gene: TRBJ2-1
v_gene: TRBV7-3
d_gene: -
CDR3aa: CASSQDNASDNEQFF
CDR3nt: TGTGCCAGCAGCCAAGACAATGCTAGCGACAATGAGCAGTTCTTC

abundance: few
j_gene: TRBJ2-3
v_gene: TRBV28
d_gene: -
CDR3aa: CASSPHTTGTDTQYF
CDR3nt: TGTGCCAGCAGTCCCCACACGACAGGCACAGATACGCAGTATTTT

abundance: few
j_gene: TRBJ2-3
v_gene: TRBV19
d_gene: TRBD2
CDR3aa: CASSISGGPDTQYF
CDR3nt: TGTGCCAGTAGTATTTCGGGAGGGCCCGATACGCAGTATTTT

abundance: -
j_gene: TRBJ2-1
v_gene: TRBV4-1
d_gene: -
CDR3aa: CASSQGPSTTSNEQFF
CDR3nt: TGCGCCAGCAGCCAGGGCCCTTCGACCACCTCCAATGAGCAGTTCTTC

abundance: -
j_gene: TRBJ2-7
v_gene: TRBV7-8
d_gene: -
CDR3aa: CASSLGGIGLTYEQYF
CDR3nt: TGTGCCAGCAGCTTAGGAGGGATTGGACTTACCTACGAGCAGTACTTC

abundance: once
j_gene: TRBJ2-7
v_gene: TRBV10-3
d_gene: TRBD2
CDR3aa: CAISDSPGLESYEQYF
CDR3nt: TGTGCCATCAGTGACTCTCCGGGACTAGAGTCCTACGAGCAGTACTTC

abundance: -
j_gene: TRBJ2-1
v_gene: TRBV5-1
d_gene: TRBD2
CDR3aa: CASSLGLAGGNEQFF
CDR3nt: TGCGCCAGCAGCTTGGGACTAGCGGGAGGTAATGAGCAGTTCTTC

abundance: -
j_gene: TRBJ1-1
v_gene: TRBV30
d_gene: -
CDR3aa: CAWRSWTNTEAFF
CDR3nt: TGTGCCTGGAGATCATGGACAAACACTGAAGCTTTCTTT

abundance: -
j_gene: TRBJ1-2
v_gene: TRBV19
d_gene: TRBD1
CDR3aa: CASSRTGTGGLGGYTF
CDR3nt: TGTGCCAGTAGCCGAACCGGGACAGGGGGCTTGGGAGGCTACACCTTC